A single sample is the source of the 14 T cell receptor beta chains below, sequenced in a study of CD8+ T cells in alopecia areata. The study sorted pooled cutaneous lymph node cells by CD4, CD8alpha, NKG2D, NKG2ACE and other markers. The sequencing template was cDNA reverse transcribed from extracted RNA. Measured with immunoSEQ multiplex PCR; TCRdb has only the in-frame clones, and not every one. There are around 290,000 clones in the sample, none observed a single time. Sequencing used CD4+ T cells sorted from a lymph node. These TCRs come from a C3H/HeJ mouse with alopecia areata. MHC haplotype: H2-k.

This clone has just a few counts. Genes and germline are mouse. From the germline J gene comes the end of the CDR3, since the read stops 3 residues before it. This chain joins TRBV19 and TRBJ1-6; D is unclear. TRBJ1-6 falls under the ORF class, with uncertain function. Germline V gene data show CDR1 as FNHDT and CDR2 as SITEND (reference sequence). This CDR3 has 13 amino acids. V gave up 6 bases and J gave up 7 bases, with 11 bases separating them. The CDR3 sequence is CASTTQINSPLYF. The CDR3 bases that were read are TGTGCCAGCACGACTCAAATCAATTCGCCC.

This clone came up a few times. Germline and genes: mouse. The CDR3 extends 4 residues past the end of the read, so its final part is completed from the germline J gene. Other DNA sequences in this sample translate to the same CDR3. The chain links TRBV1 to TRBJ2-1; TRBD2 agrees at 9 bases. The V gene end was trimmed by 1 base and the J gene end by 4 bases; junction bases not matched to a gene: 2. CDR3 length equals 15 residues. Germline V gene data show CDR1 as NSQYPW and CDR2 as LRSPGD (reference sequence). This CDR3 is CTCSAGLGGYAEQFF. Partial CDR3 DNA: TGCACCTGCAGTGCAGGGCTGGGGGGGTATGCT.

This clone was counted only a few times. The listed genes are named as in mouse. The read ends 4 residues shy of where the CDR3 ends; the end is completed using the germline J gene. Other DNA sequences in the sample encode the same CDR3. The chain joins TRBV13-3 to TRBJ2-2; 7 nucleotides match TRBD1. V shed 3 bases and J 0 bases; nucleotides not matched to a gene: 2. The CDR3 is made up of 15 amino acids. CDR1 is NNHDY, CDR2 SYVADS, per germline. The CDR3 loop reads CASSVQGANTGQLYF. CDR3 DNA, as far as it was read: TGTGCCAGCAGTGTTCAGGGGGCAAACACCGGG.

This clone came up a few times. Each gene name is a mouse one. The read halts 4 residues ahead of the CDR3 end, with the missing end drawn from the germline J gene. This rearrangement joins TRBV2 to TRBJ2-7; possibly TRBD1 for D (6 bases). The germline V gene encodes CDR1 LGHNA and CDR2 YSYQKL. The CDR3 totals 13 residues. V was shortened by 4 bases and J by 0 bases, with 7 bases between the two germline ends. CDR3 DNA, as far as it was read: TGTGCCAGCAGCCCAGGGGACTCCTAT. It specifies CASSPGDSY. The CDR3 as a whole reads CASSPGDSYEQYF.

This clone has just a few counts. A much larger clone differs from this one at a single base, so this may be a read error. Germline and genes here are mouse. The sequenced fragment ends 4 residues before the CDR3 boundary, so the rest is inferred from the germline J gene. J is TRBJ1-1 and V is TRBV13-3, with D hard to call. The CDR3 totals 12 residues. The V gene lost 3 bases and the J gene lost 4 bases, with 7 bases spanning the gap. Germline loops: CDR1 NNHDY, CDR2 SYVADS. CDR3 bases read: TGTGCCAGCAGTGGACAAATCACA. Encoded protein: CASSGQIT. The full-length CDR3 reads as CASSGQITEVFF.

As for this clone: Genes and germline are mouse. The CDR3 end falls 4 residues outside the read, so it is completed with the germline J gene. J is TRBJ2-3 and V is TRBV13-3, with 8 nucleotides matching TRBD2. The CDR3 consists of 15 residues. CDR1 is NNHDY and CDR2 is SYVADS in the germline V gene. V was pared by 3 bases and J by 0 bases, with 3 bases of the junction left unmatched. CDR3 sequence reads: CASSGTGLSAETLYF. CDR3 bases read: TGTGCCAGCAGTGGGACTGGGCTTAGTGCAGAA.

To note about this clone: The genes are named according to mouse. CDR3 amino acids: CASSLRVSDYTF. The part of the CDR3 DNA that was read is TGTGCCAGCAGTCTGAGGGTCTCC. The rearrangement links TRBV24 to TRBJ1-2; D ambiguous. The CDR3 end lies 4 residues beyond the end of the read and is filled in from the germline J gene. The CDR3 sequence is 12 residues long. V shed 2 bases and J shed 4 bases, with 5 bases lying between them. Germline values: CDR1 KGHTA, CDR2 FRNEEI.

This clone showed up just a few times. Germline and genes: mouse. The read halts 4 residues ahead of the CDR3 end, with the missing end drawn from the germline J gene. J is TRBJ2-2 and V is TRBV31; 11 bases map to TRBD2. Trimming removed 3 bases from V and 2 bases from J; junction bases left unmatched: 5. CDR1 is GKSSPN and CDR2 is SITVG in the germline V gene. CDR3 length: 16 residues. The CDR3 bases that were read are TGTGCCTGGAGACCAGACTGGGGGGGGAACACCGGG. Its translation is CAWRPDWGGNTG. In full, the CDR3 is CAWRPDWGGNTGQLYF.

The table lists this clone with a few counts. Mouse gene names apply. The CDR3 end falls 4 residues outside the read, so it is completed with the germline J gene. The V and J genes are TRBV19 and TRBJ2-5; no reliable D call. CDR3 length: 14 amino acids. Looked up from germline, CDR1 is FNHDT and CDR2 is SITEND (reference sequence). V gave up 1 base and J gave up 0 bases, with 6 bases separating them. The chain's CDR3 is CASSIPDNQDTQYF. The sequenced part of the CDR3 DNA is TGTGCCAGCAGTATACCAGATAACCAAGAC.

In regard to this clone: Mouse names are used for the genes. The read ends 4 residues early relative to the CDR3; the germline J gene fills the gap. The V call is TRBV31, the J call TRBJ2-3; 11 nucleotides agree with TRBD2. From germline, CDR1 is GKSSPN and CDR2 SITVG. CDR3 size: 16 residues. After removal of 1 base from V and 1 base from J, the junction contained 4 bases not matched to a gene. CDR3 DNA, as far as it was read: TGTGCCTGGAGTCCAAACTGGGGGGGCCGTGCAGAA. Its protein is CAWSPNWGGRAE. The entire CDR3 sequence reads CAWSPNWGGRAETLYF.

This clone was seen more than once but under ten times. Genes here carry mouse names. The CDR3 end is not reached by the read, which stops 4 residues before it; the germline J gene fills it in. The rearrangement links TRBV1 to TRBJ2-7, with TRBD2 identical over 10 bases. Germline V lookup: CDR1 NSQYPW, CDR2 LRSPGD (reference sequence). This CDR3 region has 14 residues. CDR3 bases read: TGCACCTGCAGTGCAGATGACTGGGGGGAT. This codes for CTCSADDWGD. The full CDR3 protein reads CTCSADDWGDEQYF. The variable domain in full, with the rest retrieved from reference TRBV1 and TRBJ2-7, is VTLLEQNPRWRLVPRGQAVNLRCILKNSQYPWMSWYQQDLQKQLQWLFTLRSPGDKEVKSLPGADYLATRVTDTELRLQVANMSQGRTLYCTCSADDWGDEQYFGPGTRLTVL.

Comment on this clone: Mouse gene names and germline throughout. The sequenced fragment ends 4 residues before the CDR3 boundary, so the rest is inferred from the germline J gene. The V gene is TRBV1, the J gene TRBJ2-5; weak D call: TRBD1 (7 bases). CDR1 and CDR2 (germline): NSQYPW, LRSPGD (reference sequence). There are 13 residues in the CDR3. CDR3 sequence: CTCSRQGGDTQYF. The sequenced part of the CDR3 DNA is TGCACCTGCAGTAGGCAGGGGGGAGAC. The entire variable domain, with the rest obtained from reference TRBV1 and TRBJ2-5, is as follows: VTLLEQNPRWRLVPRGQAVNLRCILKNSQYPWMSWYQQDLQKQLQWLFTLRSPGDKEVKSLPGADYLATRVTDTELRLQVANMSQGRTLYCTCSRQGGDTQYFGPGTRLLVL.

Points on this clone: Germline and genes: mouse. Coverage ceases 4 residues before the CDR3 finishes, and the germline J gene fills in the end. This chain links TRBV17 with TRBJ2-2, with D possibly matching TRBD1 (7 bases). The V and J ends lost 0 bases and 4 bases respectively, with 15 bases between them. Germline assignment: CDR1 MNHDT and CDR2 YYDKIL. The CDR3 runs 17 residues. The sequenced part of the CDR3 DNA is TGTGCTAGCAGTAGAGATAAAGGGGGCCGGTTCACCGGG. Protein sequence: CASSRDKGGRFTG. The full-length CDR3 reads as CASSRDKGGRFTGQLYF.

This clone showed up just a few times. Germline and genes: mouse. The CDR3 end lies 4 residues beyond the end of the read and is filled in from the germline J gene. The gene calls are TRBV13-1 and TRBJ1-1; D may be TRBD1 (6 bases). CDR3 size: 15 residues. From germline, CDR1 is NSHNY and CDR2 SYGAGN. Trimming took off 3 bases at V and 0 bases at J, with 12 bases between the two ends. The sequenced part of the CDR3 DNA is TGTGCCAGCAGTGTCCCGGGACAATCAAACACA. It specifies CASSVPGQSNT. From start to end, the CDR3 is CASSVPGQSNTEVFF.